Each of the 3 T cell receptor beta chains below was sequenced from the same sample in a study of OX40 agonist ivuxolimab in advanced cancers. Produced via immunoSEQ multiplex PCR; TCRdb's table is partial and in-frame only. The data show approximately 70,000 clones, approximately 83% seen once. Sequencing used CD4+ or CD8+ T cells sorted from blood, obtained in a trial of the OX40 agonist ivuxolimab. All receptors come from an adult with an advanced solid tumor such as melanoma, head and neck, liver or kidney cancer.

V usage is TRBV7-2 and J usage is TRBJ1-2; possible D gene TRBD1, 5 bases. This CDR3 contains 13 residues. Germline loops: CDR1 SGHTA, CDR2 FQGNSA. Trimming cost V 5 bases and J 8 bases, with 15 bases left between them. Here the CDR3 DNA reads TGTGCCAGCAGCCTCCAAGGCGGGGGGGGCTACACCTTC. Translation: CASSLQGGGGYTF.

This clone came up a few times. Other nucleotide sequences from this sample produce the same CDR3. The chain combines TRBV27 with TRBJ2-5, with 11 bases identical to TRBD2. Germline V gene data show CDR1 as MNHEY and CDR2 as SMNVEV (reference sequence). This CDR3 has 15 amino acids. The J segment lost 2 bases and the V segment lost 6 bases, leaving 5 bases of the junction unmatched. The CDR3 here is CASSLLAGGQETQYF. The CDR3 DNA is TGTGCCAGCAGCCTCCTAGCGGGGGGTCAAGAGACCCAGTACTTC.

V usage is TRBV2 and J usage is TRBJ2-3; a weak D match, TRBD2 (6 bases). The germline V gene has CDR1 SNHLY and CDR2 FYNNEI. Trimming cost V 5 bases and J 2 bases, with 17 bases left between them. The CDR3 spans 16 residues. The CDR3, as DNA: TGTGCCAGCAGTTTTCAGGGCGCGGGGCCCACAGATACGCAGTATTTT. Translation gives CASSFQGAGPTDTQYF.